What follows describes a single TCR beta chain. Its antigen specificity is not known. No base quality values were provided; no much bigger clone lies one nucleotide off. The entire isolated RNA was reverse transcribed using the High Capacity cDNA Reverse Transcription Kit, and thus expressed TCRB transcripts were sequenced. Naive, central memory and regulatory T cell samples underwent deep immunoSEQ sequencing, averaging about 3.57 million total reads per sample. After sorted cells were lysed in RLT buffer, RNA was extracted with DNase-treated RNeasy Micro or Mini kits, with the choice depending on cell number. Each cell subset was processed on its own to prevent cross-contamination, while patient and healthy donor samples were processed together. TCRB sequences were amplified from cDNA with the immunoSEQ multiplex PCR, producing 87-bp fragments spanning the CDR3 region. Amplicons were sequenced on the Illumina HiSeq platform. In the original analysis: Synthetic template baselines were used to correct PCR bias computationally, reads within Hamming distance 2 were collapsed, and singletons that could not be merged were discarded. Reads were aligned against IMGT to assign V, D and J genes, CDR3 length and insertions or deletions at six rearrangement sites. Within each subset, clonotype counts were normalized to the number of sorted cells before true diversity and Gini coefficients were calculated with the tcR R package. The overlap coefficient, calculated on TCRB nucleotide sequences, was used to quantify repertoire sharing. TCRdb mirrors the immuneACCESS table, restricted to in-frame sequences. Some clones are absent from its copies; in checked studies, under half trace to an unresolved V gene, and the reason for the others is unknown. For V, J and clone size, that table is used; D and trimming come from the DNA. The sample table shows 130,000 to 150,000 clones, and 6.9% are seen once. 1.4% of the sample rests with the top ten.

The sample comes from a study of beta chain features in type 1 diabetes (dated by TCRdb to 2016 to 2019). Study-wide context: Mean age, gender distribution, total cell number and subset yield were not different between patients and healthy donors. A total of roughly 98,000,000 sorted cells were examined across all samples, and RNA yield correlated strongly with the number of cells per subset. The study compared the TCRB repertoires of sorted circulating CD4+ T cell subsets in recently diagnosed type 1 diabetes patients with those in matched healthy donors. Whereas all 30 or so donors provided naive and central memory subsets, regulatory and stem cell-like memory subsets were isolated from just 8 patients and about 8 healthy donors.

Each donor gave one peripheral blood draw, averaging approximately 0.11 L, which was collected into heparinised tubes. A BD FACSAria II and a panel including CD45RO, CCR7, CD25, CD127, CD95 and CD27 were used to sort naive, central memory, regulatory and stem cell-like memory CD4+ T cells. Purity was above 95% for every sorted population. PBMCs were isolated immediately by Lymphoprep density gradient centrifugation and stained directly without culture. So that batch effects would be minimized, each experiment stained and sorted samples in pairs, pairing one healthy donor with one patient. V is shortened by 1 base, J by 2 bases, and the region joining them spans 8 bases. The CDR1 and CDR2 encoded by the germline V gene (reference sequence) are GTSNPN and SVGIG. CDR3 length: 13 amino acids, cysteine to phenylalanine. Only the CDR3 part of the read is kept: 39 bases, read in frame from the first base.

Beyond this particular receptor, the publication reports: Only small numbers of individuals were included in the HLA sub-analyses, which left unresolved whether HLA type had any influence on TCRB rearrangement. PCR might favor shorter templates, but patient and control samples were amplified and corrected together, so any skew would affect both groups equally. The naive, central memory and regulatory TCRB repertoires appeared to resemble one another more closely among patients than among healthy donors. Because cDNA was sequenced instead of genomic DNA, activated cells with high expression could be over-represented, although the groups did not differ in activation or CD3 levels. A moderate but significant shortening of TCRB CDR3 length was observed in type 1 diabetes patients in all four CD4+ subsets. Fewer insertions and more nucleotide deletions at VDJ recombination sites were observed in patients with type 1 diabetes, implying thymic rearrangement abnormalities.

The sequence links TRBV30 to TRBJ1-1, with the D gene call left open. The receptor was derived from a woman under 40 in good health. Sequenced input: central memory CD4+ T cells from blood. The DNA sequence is TGTGCCTGGAGTGACGGGTTTAACACTGAAGCTTTCTTT. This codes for CAWSDGFNTEAFF.